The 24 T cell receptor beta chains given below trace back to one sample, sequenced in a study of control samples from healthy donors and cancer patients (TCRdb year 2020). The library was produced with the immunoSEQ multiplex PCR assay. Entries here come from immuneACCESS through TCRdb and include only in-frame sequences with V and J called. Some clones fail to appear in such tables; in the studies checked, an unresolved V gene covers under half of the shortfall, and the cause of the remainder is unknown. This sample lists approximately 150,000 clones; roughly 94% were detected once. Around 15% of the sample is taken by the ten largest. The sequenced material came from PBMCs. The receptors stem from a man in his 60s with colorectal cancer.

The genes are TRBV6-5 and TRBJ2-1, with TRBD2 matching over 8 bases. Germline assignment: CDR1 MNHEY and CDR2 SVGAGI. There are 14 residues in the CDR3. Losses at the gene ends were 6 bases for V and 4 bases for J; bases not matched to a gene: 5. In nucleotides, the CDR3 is TGTGCCAGCAGCCCGACGGGAGGGTACAATGAGCAGTTCTTC. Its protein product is CASSPTGGYNEQFF.

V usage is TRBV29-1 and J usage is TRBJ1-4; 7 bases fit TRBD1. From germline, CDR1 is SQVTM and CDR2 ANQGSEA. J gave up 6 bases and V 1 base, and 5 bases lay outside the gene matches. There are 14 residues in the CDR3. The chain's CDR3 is CSVEGGQGDEKLFF. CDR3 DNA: TGCAGCGTTGAAGGCGGGCAGGGGGATGAAAAACTGTTTTTT.

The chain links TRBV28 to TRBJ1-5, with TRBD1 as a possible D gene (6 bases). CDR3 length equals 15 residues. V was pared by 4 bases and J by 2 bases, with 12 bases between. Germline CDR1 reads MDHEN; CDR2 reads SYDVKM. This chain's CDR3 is CASSSTGDGNQPQHF. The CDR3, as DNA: TGTGCCAGCAGTTCGACAGGAGACGGCAATCAGCCCCAGCATTTT.

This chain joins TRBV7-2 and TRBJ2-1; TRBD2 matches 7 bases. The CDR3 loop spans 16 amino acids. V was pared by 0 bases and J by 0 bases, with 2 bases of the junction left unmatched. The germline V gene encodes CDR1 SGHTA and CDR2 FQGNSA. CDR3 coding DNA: TGTGCCAGCAGCTTAGCGGGGGGGGGCTCCTACAATGAGCAGTTCTTC. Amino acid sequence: CASSLAGGGSYNEQFF.

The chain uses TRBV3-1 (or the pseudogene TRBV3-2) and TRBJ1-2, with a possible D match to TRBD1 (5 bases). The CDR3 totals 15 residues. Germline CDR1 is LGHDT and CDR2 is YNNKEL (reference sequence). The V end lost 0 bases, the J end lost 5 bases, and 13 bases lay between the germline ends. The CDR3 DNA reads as TGTGCCAGCAGCCAAGATAGTGGGGGGGGTTATGGCTACACCTTC. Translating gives CASSQDSGGGYGYTF.

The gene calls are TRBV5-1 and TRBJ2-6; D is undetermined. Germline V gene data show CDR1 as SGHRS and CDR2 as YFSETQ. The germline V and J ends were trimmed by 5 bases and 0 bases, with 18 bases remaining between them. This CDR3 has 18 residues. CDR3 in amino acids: CASRVRYSSSSGANVLTF. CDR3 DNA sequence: TGCGCCAGCAGAGTAAGGTACAGCTCCTCCTCTGGGGCCAACGTCCTGACTTTC. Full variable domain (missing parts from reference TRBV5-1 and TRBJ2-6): KAGVTQTPRYLIKTRGQQVTLSCSPISGHRSVSWYQQTPGQGLQFLFEYFSETQRNKGNFPGRFSGRQFSNSRSEMNVSTLELGDSALYLCASRVRYSSSSGANVLTFGAGSRLTVL.

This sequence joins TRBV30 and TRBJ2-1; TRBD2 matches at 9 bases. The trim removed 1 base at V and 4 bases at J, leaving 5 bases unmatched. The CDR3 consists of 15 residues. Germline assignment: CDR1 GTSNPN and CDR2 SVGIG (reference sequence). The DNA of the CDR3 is TGTGCCTGGAGTGGGGGGAGCGGGGGGTACAATGAGCAGTTCTTC. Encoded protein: CAWSGGSGGYNEQFF. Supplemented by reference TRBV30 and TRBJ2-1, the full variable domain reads SQTIHQWPATLVQPVGSPLSLECTVEGTSNPNLYWYRQAAGRGLQLLFYSVGIGQISSEVPQNLSASRPQDRQFILSSKKLLLSDSGFYLCAWSGGSGGYNEQFFGPGTRLTVL.

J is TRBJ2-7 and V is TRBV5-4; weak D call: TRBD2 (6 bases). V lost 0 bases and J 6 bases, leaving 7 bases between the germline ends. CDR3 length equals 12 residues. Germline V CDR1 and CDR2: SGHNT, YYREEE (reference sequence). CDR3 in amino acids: CASSLGGVEQYF. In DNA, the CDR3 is TGTGCCAGCAGCTTGGGGGGGGTCGAGCAGTACTTC.

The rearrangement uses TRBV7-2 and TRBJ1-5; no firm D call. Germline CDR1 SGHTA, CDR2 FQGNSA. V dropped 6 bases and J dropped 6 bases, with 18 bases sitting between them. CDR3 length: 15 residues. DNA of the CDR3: TGTGCCAGCAGGCGCGAACACGGGGAGGGTCAGCCCCAGCATTTT. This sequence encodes CASRREHGEGQPQHF.

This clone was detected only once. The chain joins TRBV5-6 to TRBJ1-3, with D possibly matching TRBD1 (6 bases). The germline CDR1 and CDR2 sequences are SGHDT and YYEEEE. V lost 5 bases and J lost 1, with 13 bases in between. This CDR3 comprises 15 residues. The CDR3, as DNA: TGTGCCAGCAGGAGGGGGTTCGCTTCTGGAAACACCATATATTTT. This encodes CASRRGFASGNTIYF. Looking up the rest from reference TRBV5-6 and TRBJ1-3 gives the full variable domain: DAGVTQSPTHLIKTRGQQVTLRCSPKSGHDTVSWYQQALGQGPQFIFQYYEEEERQRGNFPDRFSGHQFPNYSSELNVNALLLGDSALYLCASRRGFASGNTIYFGEGSWLTVV.

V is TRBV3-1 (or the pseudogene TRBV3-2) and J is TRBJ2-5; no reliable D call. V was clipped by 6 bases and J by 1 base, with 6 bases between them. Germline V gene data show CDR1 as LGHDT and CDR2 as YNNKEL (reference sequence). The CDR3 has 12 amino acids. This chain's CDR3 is CASRRAQETQYF. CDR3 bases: TGTGCCAGCAGACGGGCCCAAGAGACCCAGTACTTC.

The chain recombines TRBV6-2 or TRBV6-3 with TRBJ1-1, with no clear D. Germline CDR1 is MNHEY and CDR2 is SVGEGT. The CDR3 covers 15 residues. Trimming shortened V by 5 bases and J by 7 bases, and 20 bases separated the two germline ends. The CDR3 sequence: CASSNDPGYKIEAFF. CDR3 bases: TGTGCCAGCAGTAACGATCCGGGATACAAAATTGAAGCTTTCTTT.

Here the CDR3 DNA reads TGTGCCAGCAGGCTTTTCTCGGGGGACACCGGGGAGCTGTTTTTT. Its protein product is CASRLFSGDTGELFF. The genes are TRBV3-1 (or the pseudogene TRBV3-2) and TRBJ2-2, with D tentatively TRBD2 (6 bases). The germline V gene encodes CDR1 LGHDT and CDR2 YNNKEL (reference sequence). V lost 6 bases, J lost 3 bases, and 14 bases lay in between. This CDR3 region has 15 residues.

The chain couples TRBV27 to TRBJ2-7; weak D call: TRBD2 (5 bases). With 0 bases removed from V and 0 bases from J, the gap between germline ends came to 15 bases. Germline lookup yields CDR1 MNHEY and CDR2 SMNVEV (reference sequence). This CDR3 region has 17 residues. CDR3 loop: CASSLSNEGPSSYEQYF. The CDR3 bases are TGTGCCAGCAGTTTATCGAACGAGGGCCCCAGCTCCTACGAGCAGTACTTC.

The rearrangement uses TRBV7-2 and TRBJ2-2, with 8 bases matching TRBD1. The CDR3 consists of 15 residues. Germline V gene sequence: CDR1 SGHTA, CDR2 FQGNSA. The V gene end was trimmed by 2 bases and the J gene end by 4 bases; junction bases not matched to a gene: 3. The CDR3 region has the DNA TGTGCCAGCAGCTTACAGGGGGCTGGCACCGGGGAGCTGTTTTTT. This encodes CASSLQGAGTGELFF.

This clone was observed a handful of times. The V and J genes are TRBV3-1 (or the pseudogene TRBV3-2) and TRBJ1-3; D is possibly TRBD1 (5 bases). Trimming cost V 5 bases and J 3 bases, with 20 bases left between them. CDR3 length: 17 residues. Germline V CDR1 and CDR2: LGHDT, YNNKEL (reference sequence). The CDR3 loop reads CASSGSGMTFCGNTIYF. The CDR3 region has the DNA TGTGCCAGCAGCGGGTCAGGGATGACATTTTGTGGAAACACCATATATTTT.

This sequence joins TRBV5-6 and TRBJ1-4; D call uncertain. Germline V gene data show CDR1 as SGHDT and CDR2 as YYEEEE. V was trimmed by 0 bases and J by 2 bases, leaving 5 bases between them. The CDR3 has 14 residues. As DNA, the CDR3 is TGTGCCAGCAGCTTGGGTGGTACTAATGAAAAACTGTTTTTT. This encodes CASSLGGTNEKLFF.

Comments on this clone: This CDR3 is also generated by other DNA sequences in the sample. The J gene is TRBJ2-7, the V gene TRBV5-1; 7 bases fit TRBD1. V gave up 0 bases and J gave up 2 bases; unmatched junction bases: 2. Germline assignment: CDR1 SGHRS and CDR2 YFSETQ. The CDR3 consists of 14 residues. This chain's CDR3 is CASSLDRGPYEQYF. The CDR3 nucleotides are TGCGCCAGCAGCTTGGACAGGGGCCCCTACGAGCAGTACTTC. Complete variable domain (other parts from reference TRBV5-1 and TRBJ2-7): KAGVTQTPRYLIKTRGQQVTLSCSPISGHRSVSWYQQTPGQGLQFLFEYFSETQRNKGNFPGRFSGRQFSNSRSEMNVSTLELGDSALYLCASSLDRGPYEQYFGPGTRLTVT.

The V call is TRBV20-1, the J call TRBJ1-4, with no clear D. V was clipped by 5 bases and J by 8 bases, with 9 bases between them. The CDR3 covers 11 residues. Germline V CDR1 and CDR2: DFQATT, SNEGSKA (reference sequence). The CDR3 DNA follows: TGCAGTGCTTCCTATAACGAAAAACTGTTTTTT. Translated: CSASYNEKLFF.

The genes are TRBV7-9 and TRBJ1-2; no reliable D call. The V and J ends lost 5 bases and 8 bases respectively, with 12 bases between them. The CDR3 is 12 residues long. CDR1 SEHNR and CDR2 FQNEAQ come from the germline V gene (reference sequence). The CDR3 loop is CASSPGVSGYTF. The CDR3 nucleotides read TGTGCCAGCAGCCCTGGGGTTTCGGGCTACACCTTC.

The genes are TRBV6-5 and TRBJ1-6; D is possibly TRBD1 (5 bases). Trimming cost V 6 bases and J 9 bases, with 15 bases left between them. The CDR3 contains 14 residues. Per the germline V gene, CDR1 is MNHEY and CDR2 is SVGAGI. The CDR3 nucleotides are TGTGCCAGCAGCTTAGGGGTTTTTGGTTCACCCCTCCACTTT. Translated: CASSLGVFGSPLHF.

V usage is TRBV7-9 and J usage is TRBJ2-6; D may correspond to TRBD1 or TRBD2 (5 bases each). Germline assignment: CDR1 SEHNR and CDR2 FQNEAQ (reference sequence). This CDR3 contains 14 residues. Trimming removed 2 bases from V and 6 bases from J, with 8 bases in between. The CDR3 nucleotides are TGTGCCAGCAGCTTAAGGGACGAGGCCAACGTCCTGACTTTC. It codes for CASSLRDEANVLTF.

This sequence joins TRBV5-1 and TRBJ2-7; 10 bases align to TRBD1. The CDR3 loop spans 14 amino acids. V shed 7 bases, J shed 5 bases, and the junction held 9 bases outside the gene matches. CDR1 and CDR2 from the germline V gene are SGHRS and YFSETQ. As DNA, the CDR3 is TGCGCCAGCCATTGGGGGACAGGGGAAAACGAGCAGTACTTC. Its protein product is CASHWGTGENEQYF.

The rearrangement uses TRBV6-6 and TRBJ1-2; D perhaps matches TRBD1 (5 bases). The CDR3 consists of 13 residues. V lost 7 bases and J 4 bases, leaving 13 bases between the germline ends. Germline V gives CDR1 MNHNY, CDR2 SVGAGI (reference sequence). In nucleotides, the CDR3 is TGTGCCAGCACCCCAGGGCAGGTCTATGGCTACACCTTC. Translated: CASTPGQVYGYTF.